This TCR beta chain was captured in a study of T cell repertoires in cytomegalovirus infection. Study context: It can be stated that public TCR beta signatures indicated CMV infection as well as a matching HLA type. General observations from the study: Summed frequency of shared TCR beta families picked out CMV carriers who also had the relevant HLA. Ex vivo responses were dominated by HLA-C-restricted CMV-specific TCR beta clonotypes.

A single record per CDR3 protein comes from TCRdb applying MiXCR to the reads. Here the sample spans 150,000 to 200,000 distinct CDR3 sequences, 28% being singletons. Details on this clonotype: Its antigen is not identified.

This CDR3 has 16 amino acids. Germline V gene sequence: CDR1 SGHDT, CDR2 YYEEEE. V was clipped by 7 bases and J by 2 bases, with 21 bases between them. The sequence was collected from a human donor in good health (CMV status not recorded). Some clones in this sample may be carry-over from other donors' samples. The specimen sequenced was PBMCs. This chain uses TRBV5-6 with TRBJ2-5, with D uncertain. In DNA form, the CDR3 reads TGTGCCAGCGTAAAGGCCGCTAGAGGATCGCAAGAGACCCAGTACTTC. Amino acid sequence: CASVKAARGSQETQYF. The whole variable domain, remainder taken from reference TRBV5-6 and TRBJ2-5, is DAGVTQSPTHLIKTRGQQVTLRCSPKSGHDTVSWYQQALGQGPQFIFQYYEEEERQRGNFPDRFSGHQFPNYSSELNVNALLLGDSALYLCASVKAARGSQETQYFGPGTRLLVL.